The 12 T cell receptor beta chains presented below share a single source sample, sequenced in a study of T cells in tuberculosis. Repertoires were generated with immunoSEQ multiplex PCR, while TCRdb's copy carries only in-frame clones and drops some. The sample contains 80,000 to 100,000 clones, approximately 90% of which appear only once. Sorting used thawed, overnight-rested PBMC stained with anti-CD3, a viability dye and GMM-loaded CD1B tetramer. The CD1B tetramers carried C32 glucose monomycolate purified from Rhodococcus equi. The specimen sequenced was CD1b-GMM tetramer-negative cells sorted from PBMCs. All receptors come from an adult woman with latent tuberculosis.

DNA for the CDR3: TGTGCCAGCACCCCTCGCGGGGCAGGGAGTAACTATGGCTACACCTTC. Amino acid sequence: CASTPRGAGSNYGYTF. The rearrangement links TRBV7-2 to TRBJ1-2; D is perhaps TRBD1 (5 bases). V lost 7 bases and J lost 1, with 19 bases in between. The CDR3 contains 16 residues. CDR1 is SGHTA and CDR2 is FQGNSA in the germline V gene.

V gene TRBV18 combines with J gene TRBJ2-5; tentative D call: TRBD1 (6 bases). CDR1 is KGHSH, CDR2 LQKENI, per germline. Trimming took off 3 bases at V and 2 bases at J, with 10 bases between the two ends. CDR3 length: 14 amino acids. As DNA, the CDR3 is TGTGCCAGCTCACCCTCGGACAGACAAGAGACCCAGTACTTC. Amino acid sequence: CASSPSDRQETQYF.

The chain has TRBV25-1 and TRBJ2-5; a possible D gene is TRBD1 (5 bases). The V gene lost 0 bases and the J gene lost 5 bases, with 22 bases spanning the gap. This CDR3 comprises 18 residues. Germline CDR1 MGHDK, CDR2 SYGVNS. CDR3 in DNA: TGTGCCAGCAGTGAATATTTCGTCACAGGAACCCAAGGGGAGACCCAGTACTTC. Its protein product is CASSEYFVTGTQGETQYF.

This sequence joins TRBV5-1 and TRBJ1-1; 8 bases are a match to TRBD1. V was clipped by 4 bases and J by 3 bases; unmatched bases: 5. CDR3 size: 14 residues. Germline CDR1 is SGHRS and CDR2 is YFSETQ. The CDR3 DNA follows: TGCGCCAGCAGCGTAACAGGGGGGGACACTGAAGCTTTCTTT. This encodes CASSVTGGDTEAFF.

This chain connects TRBV7-7 to TRBJ2-7; D not resolved. The V gene's germline CDR1 is SSHAT and CDR2 FNYEAQ (reference sequence). The CDR3 totals 15 residues. CDR3 loop: CASSLAAGSSYEQYV. CDR3 DNA sequence: TGTGCTAGCAGCTTAGCCGCAGGAAGCTCCTACGAGCAGTACGTC.

The chain is built from TRBV19 and TRBJ2-5; weak D call: TRBD2 (6 bases). CDR3 size: 15 residues. Trimming pared 5 bases from V and 1 base from J, leaving 14 bases between. The germline CDR1 and CDR2 sequences are LNHDA and SQIVND (reference sequence). This CDR3 reads CASSSSENLQETQYF. The CDR3 nucleotides read TGTGCCAGTAGTTCTAGCGAGAACCTCCAAGAGACCCAGTACTTC.

The chain recombines TRBV27 with TRBJ2-3, with 9 bases aligning to TRBD2. Trimming removed 3 bases from V and 2 bases from J; junction bases left unmatched: 9. The V gene's germline CDR1 is MNHEY and CDR2 SMNVEV (reference sequence). The CDR3 has 17 residues. CDR3 nucleotide sequence: TGTGCCAGCAGTTTCTTTGGGGCTAGCGGGGTCACAGATACGCAGTATTTT. Translating gives CASSFFGASGVTDTQYF.

This clone has a handful of counts. This chain joins TRBV7-3 and TRBJ1-2; 8 positions agree with TRBD1. The CDR3 length is 20 residues. In germline, CDR1 is SGHTA, CDR2 FQGTGA. Germline trimming cut 2 bases from V and 3 bases from J; bases unmatched to any gene: 20. This CDR3 is CASSLGSGPMTGAGDYGYTF. CDR3 DNA: TGTGCCAGCAGCTTAGGATCAGGTCCGATGACAGGGGCTGGGGACTATGGCTACACCTTC.

The V gene is TRBV10-1, the J gene TRBJ1-2; the match to TRBD1 covers 7 bases. The CDR3 length is 14 residues. Per germline, CDR1 WNHNN and CDR2 SYGVQD (reference sequence). Trimming took 4 bases from V and 9 from J; bases not matched to a gene: 11. The CDR3 sequence is CASSVAPDRASYTF. CDR3 DNA sequence: TGCGCCAGCAGTGTGGCCCCAGACAGGGCCAGCTACACCTTC.

This chain connects TRBV5-1 to TRBJ1-3; a weak D match, TRBD1 (5 bases). CDR1 and CDR2 from the germline V gene are SGHRS and YFSETQ. The V and J ends lost 0 bases and 0 bases respectively, with 16 bases between them. CDR3 size: 18 residues. CDR3 bases: TGCGCCAGCAGCTTGGTGGGTCTGGCAGGGAACTCTGGAAACACCATATATTTT. Amino acid sequence: CASSLVGLAGNSGNTIYF.

The V and J genes are TRBV5-4 and TRBJ2-5; 7 nucleotides line up with TRBD2. With 4 bases clipped from V and 4 bases from J, the junction kept 13 bases outside the gene matches. Germline CDR1 SGHNT, CDR2 YYREEE (reference sequence). The CDR3 totals 16 residues. In DNA form, the CDR3 reads TGTGCCAGCAGCCCCGGGGGAGACGGGGAGGGAGAGACCCAGTACTTC. Its protein is CASSPGGDGEGETQYF.

This rearrangement joins TRBV19 to TRBJ2-7; 7 nucleotides align to TRBD1. This CDR3 is built from 15 residues. J lost 5 bases, V lost 5 bases, and 12 bases had no gene match. Per the germline V gene, CDR1 is LNHDA and CDR2 is SQIVND (reference sequence). The CDR3 sequence: CASSGGGQARNEQYF. The CDR3 DNA is TGTGCCAGTAGTGGGGGCGGACAGGCCAGAAACGAGCAGTACTTC.